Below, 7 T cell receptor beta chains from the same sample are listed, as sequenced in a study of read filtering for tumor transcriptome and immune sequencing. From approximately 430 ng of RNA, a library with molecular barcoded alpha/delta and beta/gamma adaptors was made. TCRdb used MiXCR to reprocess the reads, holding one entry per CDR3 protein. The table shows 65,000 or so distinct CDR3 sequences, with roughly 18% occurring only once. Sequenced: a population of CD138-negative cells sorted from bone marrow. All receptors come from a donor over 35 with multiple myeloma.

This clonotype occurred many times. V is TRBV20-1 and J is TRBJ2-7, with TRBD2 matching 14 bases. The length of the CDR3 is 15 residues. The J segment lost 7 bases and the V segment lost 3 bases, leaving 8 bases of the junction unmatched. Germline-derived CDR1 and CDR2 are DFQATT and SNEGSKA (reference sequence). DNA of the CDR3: TGCAGTGCTAGCGGACTAGCGGGGGGAGGGGGGGAGCAGTACTTC. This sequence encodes CSASGLAGGGGEQYF.

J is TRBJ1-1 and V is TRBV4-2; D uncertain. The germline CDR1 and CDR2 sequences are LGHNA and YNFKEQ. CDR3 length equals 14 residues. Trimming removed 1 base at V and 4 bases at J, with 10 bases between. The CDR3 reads CASSQGGSVTEAFF. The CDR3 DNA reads TGTGCCAGCAGCCAAGGCGGATCAGTCACTGAAGCTTTCTTT.

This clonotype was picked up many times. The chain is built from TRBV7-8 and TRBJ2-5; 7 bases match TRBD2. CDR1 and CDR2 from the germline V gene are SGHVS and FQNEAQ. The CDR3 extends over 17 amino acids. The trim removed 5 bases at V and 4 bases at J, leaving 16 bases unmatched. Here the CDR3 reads CASSRMQGSGNRETQYF. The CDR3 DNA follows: TGTGCCAGCAGCCGCATGCAAGGGAGCGGGAATCGAGAGACCCAGTACTTC.

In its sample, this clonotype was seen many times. The CDR3 DNA is TGTGCCAGCAGCTTAAGGGGGACAGCCTTGAACACTGAAGCTTTCTTT. Translated: CASSLRGTALNTEAFF. The chain is built from TRBV11-1 and TRBJ1-1; the match to TRBD1 covers 7 bases. Germline V gene lookup returns CDR1 SGHAT and CDR2 FQDESV (reference sequence). The CDR3 is 16 residues long. J was trimmed by 0 bases and V by 2 bases; bases with no gene match: 6.

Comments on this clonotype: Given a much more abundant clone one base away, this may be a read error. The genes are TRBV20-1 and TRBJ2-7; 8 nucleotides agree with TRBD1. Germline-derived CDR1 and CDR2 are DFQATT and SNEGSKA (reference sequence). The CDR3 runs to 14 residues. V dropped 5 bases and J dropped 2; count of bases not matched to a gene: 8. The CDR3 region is CSAGTSDRAYEQYF. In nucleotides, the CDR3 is TGCAGTGCTGGAACCTCGGACAGGGCCTACGAGCAGTACTTC.

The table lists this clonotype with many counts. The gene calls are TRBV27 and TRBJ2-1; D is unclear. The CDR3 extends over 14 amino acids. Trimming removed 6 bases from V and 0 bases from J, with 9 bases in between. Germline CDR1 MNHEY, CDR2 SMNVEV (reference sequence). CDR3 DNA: TGTGCCAGCAGCTTACGGAGCTCCTACAATGAGCAGTTCTTC. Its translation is CASSLRSSYNEQFF.

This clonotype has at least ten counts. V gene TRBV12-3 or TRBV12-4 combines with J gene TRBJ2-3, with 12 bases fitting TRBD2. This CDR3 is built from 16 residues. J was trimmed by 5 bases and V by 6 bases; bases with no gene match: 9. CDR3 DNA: TGTGCCAGCAGCTCGCGACTAGCGGGAGTGAAAGATACGCAGTATTTT. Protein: CASSSRLAGVKDTQYF.